This T cell receptor beta chain was retrieved from a study of cytomegalovirus exposure and HLA in healthy donors. The trim removed 5 bases at V and 6 bases at J, leaving 5 bases unmatched. CDR3 length equals 13 residues. Germline-derived CDR1 and CDR2 are SEHNR and FQNEAQ (reference sequence). Comments on this clone: The antigen is unknown.

When sampled, the donors appeared nominally healthy, though they likely had unrecorded immune exposures. General study points: Segments of the TCR beta V type were, in most cases, productive about 87% or about 30% of the time in an earlier analysis. The majority of CMV-associated TCR beta chains were reported as apparently HLA-restricted in a later analysis.

The PCR was carried out with 60 Vbeta primers and 13 Jbeta primers. Source study methods: In a later analysis, around 87 million unique TCR beta chains included roughly 11 million shared by two or more donors. The assay was immunoSEQ multiplex PCR, and TCRdb's table has in-frame clones only and misses some. From that table come the V and J calls and clone size; the DNA was used to work out D and trimming. The sample contains about 150,000 clones, approximately 91% of which appear only once. V usage is TRBV7-9 and J usage is TRBJ2-5, with TRBD1 identical over 8 bases. Sequences were obtained from PBMCs. The sequence was collected from a middle-aged woman in good health and CMV-seronegative. The CDR3: CASSHRTGKTQYF. The CDR3 DNA is TGTGCCAGCAGCCACCGGACAGGGAAGACCCAGTACTTC.